Detailed here is one TCR beta chain. Its target is not known. The entry originates in a study of cytomegalovirus exposure and HLA in healthy donors. PCR was performed using 60 Vbeta and 13 Jbeta primers. The assay was immunoSEQ multiplex PCR, and TCRdb's table has in-frame clones only and misses some. The table lists approximately 150,000 clones, about 80% of them singletons. V was pared by 2 bases and J by 4 bases, with 6 bases between. The CDR3 spans 12 residues. Germline CDR1 and CDR2: MDHEN and SYDVKM. Study-wide results and limits: TCR beta V- and J-gene trimming was later associated with a missense DCLRE1C variant.

This TCR came from a man under 40 in good health and CMV-seropositive. Source material: PBMCs. The rearrangement joins TRBV28 to TRBJ2-7; D is unresolved. CDR3 nucleotides: TGTGCCAGCAGTTTAAAGAGATACGAGCAGTACTTC. Translated, it gives CASSLKRYEQYF.